This note documents a single TCR beta chain sequence. Its specificity is not known. The data stem from a study of identical twins. From the 5' RACE reads, TCRdb called clonotypes with MiXCR, one entry per CDR3 protein. The table records a few hundred thousand distinct CDR3 sequences, about an eighth of them present only once. Study-wide points: Carriage of fewer insertions was seen in abundant cord blood beta clonotypes, whereas memory repertoires showed none.

The CDR3 extends over 14 amino acids. Trimming removed 3 bases at V and 3 bases at J, with 9 bases between. CDR1 is MRHNA and CDR2 is SNTAGT in the germline V gene. The sample was also reused in another study, on yellow fever vaccine responses in identical twins.

Material: memory (CD45RO+) T cells sorted from blood. The chain joins TRBV6-4 to TRBJ2-1; D ambiguous. The TCR was taken from a woman aged 18-35 years in good health. Here the CDR3 reads CASSEGGDYNEQFF. The CDR3 coding sequence is TGTGCCAGCAGTGAAGGTGGCGACTACAATGAGCAGTTCTTC.